The clone carrying this T cell receptor (beta chain) was counted once. The data were obtained in a study of blood T cell repertoires in COVID-19. Study-wide background: Some COVID-19 samples were acute and others convalescent; all came from the United States, Italy and Spain. PBMCs, B-cell-depleted T cells, or T cells provided the cDNA or gDNA that made up the material.

Trimming shortened V by 3 bases and J by 0 bases, and 9 bases separated the two germline ends. Germline CDR1 is MNHNS and CDR2 is SASEGT. The CDR3 consists of 15 residues. This table comes from immunoSEQ multiplex PCR, and its TCRdb copy is limited to in-frame clones, with some not included. Of roughly 380,000 clones listed, approximately 80% were seen once; the top ten hold 1.1%. This receptor was taken from a human donor with acute or convalescent COVID-19. The donor label of this sample is uncertain. The sequencing sample was made of peripheral blood. The V gene is TRBV6-1, the J gene TRBJ1-5, with D unclear. CDR3 amino acids: CASSDRSYSNQPQHF. The CDR3 DNA is TGTGCCAGCAGTGACAGGTCCTATAGCAATCAGCCCCAGCATTTT.